The sequence of this T cell receptor beta chain was determined in a study of blood T cell repertoires in COVID-19. Sequencing was performed with immunoSEQ multiplex PCR; in TCRdb, only in-frame clones are kept and a portion is missing. This sample has some 270,000 clones, with about 88% found just once. The clonotype was recovered from a middle-aged woman who had recovered from COVID-19. Sequenced input: peripheral blood.

CDR3 in amino acids: CASSTGTGSTDTQYF. CDR3 DNA: TGCGCCAGCAGCACCGGGACAGGAAGCACAGATACGCAGTATTTT. The rearrangement joins TRBV5-1 to TRBJ2-3; 8 bases map to TRBD1. V was clipped by 4 bases and J by 0 bases; unmatched bases: 4. Looked up from germline, CDR1 is SGHRS and CDR2 is YFSETQ. CDR3 length equals 15 residues.